Presented here are 10 T cell receptor beta chains from one specimen sequenced in a study of human T cells and chemical hapten exposure (dated by TCRdb to the early 2020s). In light of the paper, this sample's time point label describes: patch test 3, about 24 weeks after DPC sensitization. The sample's treatment or condition, from its label and the paper: therapeutic diphenylcyclopropenone sensitization with weekly scalp DPC. The protocol used for the library was RACE. Sequencing instrument: NextSeq 500. TCRdb took the public reads, trimmed them with fastp at Q25, ran MiXCR for clone calling and kept in-frame beta chains. Each CDR3 protein appears once, grouped with its most common genes and DNA. This sample lists some 84,000 distinct CDR3 sequences; 10% to 13% were detected once. The ten largest clones represent 3% to 4% of the sample. The material was whole blood, obtained in connection with sensitization to the hapten diphenylcyclopropenone (DPC). The source is a woman aged 45-60 years with alopecia areata. Some clones in this sample may be carry-over from other donors' samples.

The chain employs TRBV10-3 and TRBJ2-7; D is unclear. The V and J ends lost 3 bases and 1 base respectively, with 4 bases between them. CDR1 ENHRY and CDR2 SYGVKD come from the germline V gene. The CDR3 spans 12 residues. The DNA for the CDR3 is TGTGCCATCAGTGACCAGTCCTACGAGCAGTACTTC. Translation: CAISDQSYEQYF.

This clonotype was seen a few times. The chain links TRBV7-9 to TRBJ1-2, with no clear D. The germline V gene has CDR1 SEHNR and CDR2 FQNEAQ (reference sequence). Trimming pared 1 base from V and 0 bases from J, leaving 12 bases between. This CDR3 has 16 amino acids. CDR3 nucleotides: TGTGCCAGCAGCTTAGTTGAAGGGAAAGCTAACTATGGCTACACCTTC. Its translation: CASSLVEGKANYGYTF.

CDR3 DNA sequence: TGCAGCGTTGACCTAGCGGGAGGATCCTACAATGAGCAGTTCTTC. It translates to CSVDLAGGSYNEQFF. V gene TRBV29-1 combines with J gene TRBJ2-1, with TRBD2 matching 11 bases. CDR3 length: 15 residues. With 3 bases clipped from V and 1 base from J, the junction kept 2 bases outside the gene matches. Germline-derived CDR1 and CDR2 are SQVTM and ANQGSEA.

This clonotype was seen ten or more times. The chain employs TRBV6-5 and TRBJ2-7; 10 positions match TRBD2. Trimming removed 2 bases from V and 4 bases from J; junction bases left unmatched: 5. The CDR3 length is 15 residues. Germline V gives CDR1 MNHEY, CDR2 SVGAGI. DNA of the CDR3: TGTGCCAGCAGTTACGCTAGCGGGAGCCTGTACGAGCAGTACTTC. Its protein is CASSYASGSLYEQYF.

The gene calls are TRBV29-1 and TRBJ1-3, with a tentative D call TRBD1 (6 bases). Per germline, CDR1 SQVTM and CDR2 ANQGSEA. V was cut by 5 bases and J by 7 bases, with 15 bases left in between. The CDR3 length is 13 residues. CDR3 nucleotide sequence: TGCAGCGTTAAGGGGGACTTTGGGAACACCATATATTTT. It yields the protein CSVKGDFGNTIYF. The entire variable domain, with the rest obtained from reference TRBV29-1 and TRBJ1-3, is as follows: SAVISQKPSRDICQRGTSLTIQCQVDSQVTMMFWYRQQPGQSLTLIATANQGSEATYESGFVIDKFPISRPNLTFSTLTVSNMSPEDSSIYLCSVKGDFGNTIYFGEGSWLTVV.

The chain recombines TRBV12-3 or TRBV12-4 with TRBJ2-1; TRBD2 matches at 10 bases. This CDR3 region has 13 residues. J was trimmed by 4 bases and V by 8 bases; bases with no gene match: 2. CDR3 loop: CASRLAGYNEQFF. DNA of the CDR3: TGTGCCAGCCGACTAGCGGGTTACAATGAGCAGTTCTTC.

There are many counts of this clonotype. This chain uses TRBV11-3 with TRBJ2-7; a weak D match, TRBD2 (6 bases). CDR1 is SGHNT and CDR2 is YENEEA in the germline V gene. The CDR3 runs 14 residues. Trimming shortened V by 3 bases and J by 6 bases, and 15 bases separated the two germline ends. Here the CDR3 reads CASSLGGPVSEQYF. The CDR3 DNA follows: TGTGCCAGCAGCTTGGGGGGACCGGTCAGCGAGCAGTACTTC.

This clonotype was seen at least ten times. This sequence joins TRBV7-9 and TRBJ2-7, with D perhaps assigned TRBD1 or TRBD2 (5 bases each). The V end was cut by 5 bases, the J end by 7 bases, with 12 bases between. The CDR3 runs 12 residues. Germline V gene data show CDR1 as SEHNR and CDR2 as FQNEAQ (reference sequence). CDR3 DNA: TGTGCCAGCAGCCCCGCCGGGGCAGAGCAGTACTTC. It specifies CASSPAGAEQYF.

This clonotype was recorded many times. This chain links TRBV20-1 with TRBJ1-1, with TRBD1 as a possible D gene (5 bases). V was cut by 8 bases and J by 11 bases, with 18 bases left in between. This CDR3 is 11 amino acids long. Germline V CDR1 and CDR2: DFQATT, SNEGSKA (reference sequence). CDR3 sequence: CSTKRGASAFF. CDR3 nucleotide sequence: TGCAGTACCAAAAGAGGGGCCAGCGCTTTCTTT.

The chain recombines TRBV5-1 with TRBJ1-3; no clear D. Germline assignment: CDR1 SGHRS and CDR2 YFSETQ. Trimming took off 4 bases at V and 4 bases at J, with 9 bases between the two ends. This CDR3 region has 13 residues. The CDR3 loop reads CASSGSTGNTIYF. CDR3 bases: TGCGCCAGCAGCGGTTCTACAGGAAACACCATATATTTT.